The following is a T cell receptor (beta chain) sequence with its context. The target antigen is unknown. From the reads, TCRdb called clonotypes with MiXCR, one entry per CDR3 protein. Among approximately 1,000,000 distinct CDR3 sequences, approximately 32% were seen once, and the ten largest hold around 15%. These data are taken from a study of T cell repertoires in cytomegalovirus infection. Overall study: The study used recently identified HLA-C-restricted and well-studied HLA-B-restricted CMV epitopes. Public TCR beta signatures marked donors with CMV infection and the matching HLA. The study's findings and limits: Individuals carrying CMV plus the relevant HLA were identified by cumulative frequency of public TCR beta families. HLA-C-restricted CMV-specific TCR beta clonotypes prevailed in the ex vivo response.

The receptor was isolated from a human donor in good health (CMV status not recorded). Some clones in this sample may be carry-over from other donors' samples. Sequences were derived from cultured CD8+ T cells from PBMCs, sampled from culture after CMV antigen stimulation.

CDR3 in DNA: TGTGCCAGCAGTTACATTGAGGATCAGCCCCAGCATTTT. The encoded protein is CASSYIEDQPQHF. The chain links TRBV6-6 to TRBJ1-5; unclear D gene. V gave up 2 bases and J gave up 5 bases, with 7 bases separating them. This CDR3 contains 13 residues. The germline V gene encodes CDR1 MNHNY and CDR2 SVGAGI (reference sequence).